This passage covers 10 T cell receptor beta chains from one sample sequenced in a study of blood T cell repertoires in COVID-19. Only in-frame clones appear in the TCRdb table, and some are missing; sequencing was by immunoSEQ multiplex PCR. The sample has some 66,000 clones; approximately 90% are singletons. The sample consisted of peripheral blood. The receptors here all came from a human donor with active COVID-19. The donor label of this sample is uncertain.

J is TRBJ1-4 and V is TRBV5-4; 9 bases match TRBD1. Germline V gene data show CDR1 as SGHNT and CDR2 as YYREEE (reference sequence). The CDR3 covers 17 residues. The V segment lost 3 bases and the J segment 5 bases; nucleotides outside the gene matches: 11. CDR3 DNA: TGTGCCAGCAGCTCCGGGACAGGGAGAGGGCTAAATGAAAAACTGTTTTTT. Protein product: CASSSGTGRGLNEKLFF.

The J gene is TRBJ2-7, the V gene TRBV6-5; TRBD2 agrees at 12 bases. V gave up 6 bases and J gave up 4 bases; unmatched junction bases: 7. From germline, CDR1 is MNHEY and CDR2 SVGAGI. The CDR3 totals 15 residues. Here the CDR3 DNA reads TGTGCCAGCAGAAGACTAGCGGGAGTCGAATACGAGCAGTACTTC. Residues: CASRRLAGVEYEQYF.

This chain links TRBV5-5 with TRBJ2-7; 7 bases are shared with TRBD2. V lost 5 bases to trimming and J lost 4 bases; unmatched junction nucleotides: 6. The CDR3 length is 13 residues. Germline CDR1 reads SGHKS; CDR2 reads YYEKEE (reference sequence). CDR3 DNA sequence: TGTGCCAGCAGAGCGGGGCTATCATACGAGCAGTACTTC. It codes for CASRAGLSYEQYF.

This sequence joins TRBV9 and TRBJ1-1; D might be TRBD1 (5 bases). CDR1 is SGDLS and CDR2 is YYNGEE in the germline V gene. The CDR3 is 13 amino acids. V dropped 4 bases and J dropped 1 base, with 8 bases sitting between them. The CDR3 region is CASSLGQNTEAFF. CDR3 coding DNA: TGTGCCAGCAGCCTAGGACAGAACACTGAAGCTTTCTTT.

The chain employs TRBV24-1 and TRBJ2-3, with 8 bases fitting TRBD1. The ends lost 9 bases at V and 5 bases at J; junction bases unmatched: 15. CDR1 and CDR2 (germline): KGHDR, SFDVKD. This CDR3 region has 16 residues. CDR3 loop: CATSSETRGRIDTQYF. CDR3 coding DNA: TGTGCCACCTCTAGCGAGACCAGGGGGCGTATAGATACGCAGTATTTT.

This sequence joins TRBV19 and TRBJ1-1, with no clear D. Germline CDR1 LNHDA, CDR2 SQIVND (reference sequence). CDR3 length: 14 residues. Between the trimmed V and J ends, which lost 5 bases and 1 base, there was a span of 11 bases. As DNA, the CDR3 is TGTGCCAGTAGTCGACGGGGAGAGAACACTGAAGCTTTCTTT. This encodes CASSRRGENTEAFF.

This chain uses TRBV19 with TRBJ1-2; TRBD1 agrees at 7 bases. Germline V gene sequence: CDR1 LNHDA, CDR2 SQIVND (reference sequence). The junction had 3 bases not matched to a gene; V was cut back by 6 bases and J by 5 bases. The CDR3 runs to 12 residues. CDR3 DNA sequence: TGTGCCAGTAGCTACAGGGGATATGGCTACACCTTC. Encoded protein: CASSYRGYGYTF.

The V gene is TRBV4-2, the J gene TRBJ2-1, with 8 bases lining up with TRBD2. V trimming: 3 bases; J trimming: 6 bases; junction bases outside the gene matches: 4. Germline lookup yields CDR1 LGHNA and CDR2 YNFKEQ. This CDR3 contains 14 residues. The CDR3 DNA reads as TGTGCCAGCAGCCAGGGACTAGTTGCCAATGAGCAGTTCTTC. It is translated as CASSQGLVANEQFF.

The chain employs TRBV6-6 and TRBJ2-5; 7 bases fit TRBD1. Germline V gene lookup returns CDR1 MNHNY and CDR2 SVGAGI (reference sequence). The CDR3 runs 14 residues. J gave up 1 base and V 4 bases, and 3 bases lay outside the gene matches. CDR3 loop: CASSSDRPQETQYF. The DNA of the CDR3 is TGTGCCAGCAGTTCGGACAGGCCCCAAGAGACCCAGTACTTC.

CDR3 in amino acids: CASNDRGFYYGYTF. CDR3 DNA: TGTGCCAGTAATGACAGGGGATTCTACTATGGCTACACCTTC. V usage is TRBV19 and J usage is TRBJ1-2; 8 nucleotides align to TRBD1. This CDR3 comprises 14 residues. The germline V gene encodes CDR1 LNHDA and CDR2 SQIVND (reference sequence). After removal of 7 bases from V and 3 bases from J, the junction contained 7 bases not matched to a gene.